Below, 10 T cell receptor beta chains from the same sample are listed, as sequenced in a study of T cell changes during pregnancy in multiple sclerosis. Libraries were prepared by immunoSEQ multiplex PCR; TCRdb keeps only in-frame clonotypes and omits some of them. The sample has about 61,000 clones, 90% seen once. The source material was peripheral blood, sampled in the first trimester of pregnancy. These receptors were obtained from a female donor in good health, enrolled as a control in a pregnancy study.

V gene TRBV7-8 combines with J gene TRBJ1-2; 8 bases align to TRBD1. The CDR3 has 15 residues. J was trimmed by 2 bases and V by 4 bases; bases with no gene match: 6. Germline assignment: CDR1 SGHVS and CDR2 FQNEAQ. The CDR3 loop is CASSWDRNLNYGYTF. For the CDR3, the DNA is TGTGCCAGCAGCTGGGACAGGAACTTAAACTATGGCTACACCTTC. The variable domain in full, with the rest retrieved from reference TRBV7-8 and TRBJ1-2, is GAGVSQSPRYKVAKRGQDVALRCDPISGHVSLFWYQQALGQGPEFLTYFQNEAQLDKSGLPSDRFFAERPEGSVSTLKIQRTQQEDSAVYLCASSWDRNLNYGYTFGSGTRLTVV.

V and J are TRBV19 and TRBJ1-5; the match to TRBD1 covers 7 bases. After removal of 7 bases from V and 7 bases from J, the junction contained 7 bases not matched to a gene. The V gene's germline CDR1 is LNHDA and CDR2 SQIVND (reference sequence). CDR3 length: 13 amino acids. This CDR3 is CASTSQGMQPQHF. CDR3 in DNA: TGTGCCAGTACCTCACAGGGGATGCAGCCCCAGCATTTT.

The V gene is TRBV5-1, the J gene TRBJ2-7, with D perhaps TRBD1 (5 bases). Trimming pared 5 bases from V and 3 bases from J, leaving 15 bases between. The CDR3 consists of 14 residues. CDR1 and CDR2 (germline): SGHRS, YFSETQ. CDR3 residues: CASRQLDRSYEQYF. DNA of the CDR3: TGCGCCAGCAGACAGCTCGACAGAAGCTACGAGCAGTACTTC.

This chain links TRBV27 with TRBJ1-1, with D tentatively TRBD1 (5 bases). Germline-derived CDR1 and CDR2 are MNHEY and SMNVEV (reference sequence). There are 14 residues in the CDR3. V was clipped by 5 bases and J by 1 base, with 11 bases between them. CDR3 protein: CASSIDRRNTEAFF. CDR3 bases: TGTGCCAGCAGTATAGACAGAAGGAACACTGAAGCTTTCTTT.

This chain connects TRBV6-6 to TRBJ2-7, with 9 bases aligning to TRBD2. The length of the CDR3 is 14 residues. J was trimmed by 5 bases and V by 0 bases; bases with no gene match: 2. Germline V lookup: CDR1 MNHNY, CDR2 SVGAGI (reference sequence). CDR3 in DNA: TGTGCCAGCAGTTACTCCCTAGCGGGGAACGAGCAGTACTTC. Amino acid sequence: CASSYSLAGNEQYF.

CDR3 loop: CASSSWGGAESDTQYF. For the CDR3, the DNA is TGTGCCAGCAGTTCCTGGGGGGGGGCGGAATCTGATACGCAGTATTTT. This chain links TRBV6-6 with TRBJ2-3; a possible D gene is TRBD2 (7 bases). The CDR3 has 16 amino acids. The V and J ends lost 4 bases and 6 bases respectively, with 20 bases between them. Germline V gene data show CDR1 as MNHNY and CDR2 as SVGAGI (reference sequence).

The V gene is TRBV11-2, the J gene TRBJ1-4; 11 positions match TRBD1. V lost 4 bases to trimming and J lost 8 bases; unmatched junction nucleotides: 12. The CDR3 has 17 residues. CDR1 and CDR2 (germline): SGHAT, FQNNGV. The CDR3 reads CASSSRDRGLSWEKLFF. The CDR3 bases are TGTGCCAGCAGCTCCCGGGACAGGGGGTTAAGCTGGGAAAAACTGTTTTTT. Together with reference TRBV11-2 and TRBJ1-4, the CDR3 gives the full variable domain: EAGVAQSPRYKIIEKRQSVAFWCNPISGHATLYWYQQILGQGPKLLIQFQNNGVVDDSQLPKDRFSAERLKGVDSTLKIQPAKLEDSAVYLCASSSRDRGLSWEKLFFGSGTQLSVL.

The chain employs TRBV18 and TRBJ1-2; no firm D call. Germline V gene sequence: CDR1 KGHSH, CDR2 LQKENI. This CDR3 is built from 14 residues. V was pared by 8 bases and J by 5 bases, with 18 bases between. CDR3 in DNA: TGTGCCAGCCGCGAGGGAATAGGGTATTATGGCTACACCTTC. As protein: CASREGIGYYGYTF.

This chain uses TRBV5-5 with TRBJ2-4; 7 bases fit TRBD1. The CDR3 has 15 residues. V lost 2 bases, J lost 6 bases, and 8 bases stayed unmatched. Germline V lookup: CDR1 SGHKS, CDR2 YYEKEE (reference sequence). This chain's CDR3 is CASSFTGAGGNIQYF. The CDR3, as DNA: TGTGCCAGCAGCTTTACAGGGGCGGGTGGAAACATTCAGTACTTC.

This clone occurred once. The V and J genes are TRBV19 and TRBJ1-6; possibly TRBD1 for D (5 bases). Deletions cut 2 bases from V and 9 bases from J, with 14 bases between. This CDR3 region has 15 residues. Germline assignment: CDR1 LNHDA and CDR2 SQIVND (reference sequence). The CDR3 is CASSISSGEASPLHF. The CDR3 DNA follows: TGTGCCAGTAGTATAAGTTCGGGGGAGGCTTCACCCCTCCACTTT. Looking up the rest from reference TRBV19 and TRBJ1-6 gives the full variable domain: DGGITQSPKYLFRKEGQNVTLSCEQNLNHDAMYWYRQDPGQGLRLIYYSQIVNDFQKGDIAEGYSVSREKKESFPLTVTSAQKNPTAFYLCASSISSGEASPLHFGNGTRLTVT.